One and the same sample provided the 14 T cell receptor beta chains below, sequenced in a study of blood T cell repertoires in COVID-19. The assay was immunoSEQ multiplex PCR, and TCRdb's table has in-frame clones only and misses some. The sample carries approximately 180,000 clones, 75% to 90% recorded once. Specimen: PBMCs or T cells enriched from blood (not recorded which). These receptors were obtained from a man aged 40-49 years who had recovered from COVID-19.

V usage is TRBV28 and J usage is TRBJ1-5; no definite D call. The CDR3 consists of 15 residues. The V and J ends lost 6 bases and 0 bases respectively, with 12 bases between them. Germline CDR1 reads MDHEN; CDR2 reads SYDVKM. This CDR3 reads CASSPPGNSNQPQHF. Written as DNA, the CDR3 is TGTGCCAGCAGCCCCCCGGGAAATAGCAATCAGCCCCAGCATTTT.

The sample holds a few counts of this clone. This chain joins TRBV19 and TRBJ1-5; maybe TRBD1 (6 bases). Germline V lookup: CDR1 LNHDA, CDR2 SQIVND (reference sequence). V dropped 7 bases and J dropped 2 bases, with 27 bases sitting between them. The CDR3 length is 19 residues. CDR3 loop: CASTRFRLGGSSGNQPQHF. CDR3 DNA sequence: TGTGCCAGTACCCGGTTCCGGCTAGGGGGAAGTTCGGGCAATCAGCCCCAGCATTTT.

The chain uses TRBV25-1 and TRBJ2-3; 7 positions agree with TRBD2. The junction had 3 bases not matched to a gene; V was cut back by 1 base and J by 5 bases. From germline, CDR1 is MGHDK and CDR2 SYGVNS. This CDR3 has 14 amino acids. The CDR3 here is CASSEFASGDTQYF. The CDR3 DNA is TGTGCCAGCAGTGAATTCGCTAGCGGAGATACGCAGTATTTT. Full variable domain (missing parts from reference TRBV25-1 and TRBJ2-3): EADIYQTPRYLVIGTGKKITLECSQTMGHDKMYWYQQDPGMELHLIHYSYGVNSTEKGDLSSESTVSRIRTEHFPLTLESARPSHTSQYLCASSEFASGDTQYFGPGTRLTVL.

V is TRBV5-1 and J is TRBJ2-7; 7 bases are a match to TRBD1. The J segment lost 4 bases and the V segment lost 2 bases, leaving 9 bases of the junction unmatched. This CDR3 comprises 15 residues. CDR1 is SGHRS, CDR2 YFSETQ, per germline. The CDR3 protein is CASSFNGQDPYEQYF. DNA for the CDR3: TGCGCCAGCAGCTTTAATGGACAGGATCCTTACGAGCAGTACTTC.

The rearrangement joins TRBV29-1 to TRBJ1-1; D is possibly TRBD1 (6 bases). V lost 7 bases and J lost 1, with 10 bases in between. This CDR3 region has 12 residues. Germline-derived CDR1 and CDR2 are SQVTM and ANQGSEA. The CDR3 DNA reads TGCAGCGCCGGACAGACGAACACTGAAGCTTTCTTT. It translates to CSAGQTNTEAFF.

This clone was observed once. V usage is TRBV7-3 and J usage is TRBJ2-1; maybe TRBD2 (6 bases). With 5 bases removed from V and 1 base from J, the gap between germline ends came to 15 bases. CDR3 size: 16 residues. Germline values: CDR1 SGHTA, CDR2 FQGTGA. CDR3 protein: CASSPTRAGSYNEQFF. Here the CDR3 DNA reads TGTGCCAGCAGCCCGACTAGGGCAGGATCCTACAATGAGCAGTTCTTC.

The V gene is TRBV5-6, the J gene TRBJ1-2; no firm D call. Germline V CDR1 and CDR2: SGHDT, YYEEEE. The V end lost 9 bases, the J end lost 8 bases, and 8 bases lay between the germline ends. The CDR3 covers 9 residues. The DNA for the CDR3 is TGTGCCAACCGAGGGGGCTACACCTTC. It yields the protein CANRGGYTF.

The chain employs TRBV19 and TRBJ1-3; D is perhaps TRBD1 (5 bases). The ends were cut back, 0 bases at V and 2 bases at J, with 11 bases in the middle. CDR3 length: 16 residues. Germline V gene sequence: CDR1 LNHDA, CDR2 SQIVND (reference sequence). The CDR3 region is CASSIDDSRTGNTIYF. CDR3 DNA: TGTGCCAGTAGTATAGACGACAGCAGGACTGGAAACACCATATATTTT.

This clone was found a few times. The gene calls are TRBV5-1 and TRBJ1-5; D may be TRBD1 (6 bases). The CDR3 is 13 residues long. CDR1 and CDR2 (germline): SGHRS, YFSETQ. The V end was cut by 5 bases, the J end by 4 bases, with 10 bases between. Here the CDR3 DNA reads TGCGCCAGCAGTCCGACAGGTAATCAGCCCCAGCATTTT. Its translation is CASSPTGNQPQHF.

This rearrangement joins TRBV3-1 (or the pseudogene TRBV3-2) to TRBJ1-5; D perhaps matches TRBD1 (5 bases). V was trimmed by 2 bases and J by 10 bases, leaving 15 bases between them. CDR3 length equals 14 residues. Germline CDR1 and CDR2: LGHDT and YNNKEL (reference sequence). CDR3 sequence: CASSQRAGVKPQHF. CDR3 in DNA: TGTGCCAGCAGCCAAAGGGCGGGGGTCAAACCCCAGCATTTT.

The V and J genes are TRBV6-1 and TRBJ1-5; the D gene is possibly TRBD1 (6 bases). The CDR3 is 13 residues long. Germline lookup yields CDR1 MNHNS and CDR2 SASEGT. V was shortened by 3 bases and J by 4 bases, with 7 bases between the two germline ends. The CDR3 DNA sequence: TGTGCCAGCAGTGATACAGGGAATCAGCCCCAGCATTTT. It encodes CASSDTGNQPQHF.

The chain is built from TRBV4-1 and TRBJ1-4; no reliable D call. Trimming left V 1 base short and J 2 bases short, with 11 bases between. The CDR3 length is 16 residues. Germline loops: CDR1 MGHRA, CDR2 YSYEKL. This CDR3 is CASSQVPTPTNEKLFF. The CDR3 DNA reads as TGCGCCAGCAGCCAAGTCCCTACCCCCACTAATGAAAAACTGTTTTTT.

The rearrangement links TRBV30 to TRBJ2-7; maybe TRBD1 (6 bases). Trimming pared 0 bases from V and 7 bases from J, leaving 7 bases between. This CDR3 spans 11 amino acids. Germline V CDR1 and CDR2: GTSNPN, SVGIG (reference sequence). Here the CDR3 reads CAWSVRGEQYF. CDR3 nucleotides: TGTGCCTGGAGTGTAAGGGGGGAGCAGTACTTC.

V gene TRBV30 combines with J gene TRBJ1-1; D might be TRBD1 (5 bases). CDR3 length equals 16 residues. V lost 1 base and J lost 3, with 18 bases in between. The V gene's germline CDR1 is GTSNPN and CDR2 SVGIG (reference sequence). CDR3 amino acids: CAWSAIKGNRDTEAFF. In nucleotides, the CDR3 is TGTGCCTGGAGTGCTATCAAGGGGAACCGGGACACTGAAGCTTTCTTT.